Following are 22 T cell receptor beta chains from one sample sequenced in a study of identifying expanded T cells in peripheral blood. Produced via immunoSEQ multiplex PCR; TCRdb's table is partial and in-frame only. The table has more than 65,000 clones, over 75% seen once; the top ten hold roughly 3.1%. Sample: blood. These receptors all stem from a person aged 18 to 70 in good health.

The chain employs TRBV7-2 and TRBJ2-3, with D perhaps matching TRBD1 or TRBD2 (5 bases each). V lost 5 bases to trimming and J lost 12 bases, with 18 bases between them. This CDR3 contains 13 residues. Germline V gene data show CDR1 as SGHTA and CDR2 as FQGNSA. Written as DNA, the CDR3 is TGTGCCAGCAGCGCCGTGGGGACCGGGCTACAGTATTTT. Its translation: CASSAVGTGLQYF.

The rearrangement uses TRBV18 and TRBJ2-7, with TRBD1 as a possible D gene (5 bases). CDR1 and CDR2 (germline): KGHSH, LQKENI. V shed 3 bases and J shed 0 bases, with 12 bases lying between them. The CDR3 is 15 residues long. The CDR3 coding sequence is TGTGCCAGCTCACCCCAGGGTTCCAGCTCCTACGAGCAGTACTTC. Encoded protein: CASSPQGSSSYEQYF.

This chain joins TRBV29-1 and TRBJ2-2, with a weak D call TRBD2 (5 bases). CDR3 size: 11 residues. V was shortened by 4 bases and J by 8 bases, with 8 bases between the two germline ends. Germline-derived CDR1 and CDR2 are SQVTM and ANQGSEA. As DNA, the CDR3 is TGCAGCGTTGGCGGCGGGGGGGAGCTGTTTTTT. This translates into CSVGGGGELFF.

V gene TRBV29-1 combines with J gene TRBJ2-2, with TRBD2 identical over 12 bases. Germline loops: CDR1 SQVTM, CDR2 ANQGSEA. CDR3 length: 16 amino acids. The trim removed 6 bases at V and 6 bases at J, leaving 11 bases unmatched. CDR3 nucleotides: TGCAGCGTCCTAGGGGCTAGCGGGAGGGCCTCCGGGGAGCTGTTTTTT. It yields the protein CSVLGASGRASGELFF.

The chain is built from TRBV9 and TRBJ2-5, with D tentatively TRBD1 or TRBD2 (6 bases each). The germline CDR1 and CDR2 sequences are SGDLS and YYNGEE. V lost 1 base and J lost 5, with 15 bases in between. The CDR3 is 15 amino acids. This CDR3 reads CASSVSLGGSETQYF. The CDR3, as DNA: TGTGCCAGCAGCGTAAGTCTAGGGGGGTCCGAGACCCAGTACTTC.

This CDR3 is CASSLRDRDYNEQFF. CDR3 DNA: TGTGCCAGCAGCTTGCGGGACCGCGACTACAATGAGCAGTTCTTC. The chain carries TRBV5-6 and TRBJ2-1; D tentatively reads TRBD1 or TRBD2 (5 bases each). In germline, CDR1 is SGHDT, CDR2 YYEEEE. The CDR3 is 15 amino acids. Trimming removed 1 base at V and 3 bases at J, with 11 bases between. Complete variable domain (other parts from reference TRBV5-6 and TRBJ2-1): DAGVTQSPTHLIKTRGQQVTLRCSPKSGHDTVSWYQQALGQGPQFIFQYYEEEERQRGNFPDRFSGHQFPNYSSELNVNALLLGDSALYLCASSLRDRDYNEQFFGPGTRLTVL.

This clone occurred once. In nucleotides, the CDR3 is TGTGCCAGCGGTCTAGCGGCTGGCACAGATACGCAGTATTTT. Amino acid sequence: CASGLAAGTDTQYF. The chain is built from TRBV6-5 and TRBJ2-3, with 7 bases fitting TRBD2. Germline CDR1 reads MNHEY; CDR2 reads SVGAGI. V was pared by 8 bases and J by 1 base, with 6 bases of the junction left unmatched. The CDR3 extends over 14 amino acids.

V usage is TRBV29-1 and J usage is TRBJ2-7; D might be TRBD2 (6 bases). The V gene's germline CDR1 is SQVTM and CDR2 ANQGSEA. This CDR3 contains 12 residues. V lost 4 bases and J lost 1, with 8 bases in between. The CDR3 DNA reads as TGCAGCGTTGTCCGGGGGTCCTACGAGCAGTACTTC. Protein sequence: CSVVRGSYEQYF.

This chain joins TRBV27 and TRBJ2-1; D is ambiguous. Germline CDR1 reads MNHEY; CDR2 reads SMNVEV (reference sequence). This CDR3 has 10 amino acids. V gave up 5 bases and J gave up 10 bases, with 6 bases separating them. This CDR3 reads CASSLKEQFF. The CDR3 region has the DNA TGTGCCAGCAGTCTAAAGGAGCAGTTCTTC.

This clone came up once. CDR3 sequence: CASSLGLAANTGELFF. CDR3 DNA sequence: TGCGCCAGCAGCCTGGGACTAGCGGCGAACACCGGGGAGCTGTTTTTT. V gene TRBV5-1 combines with J gene TRBJ2-2, with TRBD2 identical over 11 bases. This CDR3 spans 16 amino acids. Trimming removed 4 bases from V and 0 bases from J; junction bases left unmatched: 2. Germline CDR1 is SGHRS and CDR2 is YFSETQ.

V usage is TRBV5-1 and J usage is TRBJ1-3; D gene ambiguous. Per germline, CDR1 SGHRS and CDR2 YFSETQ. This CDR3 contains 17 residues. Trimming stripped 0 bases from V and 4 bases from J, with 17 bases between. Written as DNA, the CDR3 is TGCGCCAGCAGCTTGGGTGTTCTCGGGGTGTCAGGAAACACCATATATTTT. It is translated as CASSLGVLGVSGNTIYF. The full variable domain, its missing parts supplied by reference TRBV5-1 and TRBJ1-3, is KAGVTQTPRYLIKTRGQQVTLSCSPISGHRSVSWYQQTPGQGLQFLFEYFSETQRNKGNFPGRFSGRQFSNSRSEMNVSTLELGDSALYLCASSLGVLGVSGNTIYFGEGSWLTVV.

The CDR3 DNA sequence: TGTGCCAGCAGCGTATCCTTGAACTATGGCTACACCTTC. Translation: CASSVSLNYGYTF. The rearrangement joins TRBV9 to TRBJ1-2; D gene ambiguous. The CDR3 sequence is 13 residues long. In germline, CDR1 is SGDLS, CDR2 YYNGEE. V was trimmed by 1 base and J by 2 bases, leaving 6 bases between them.

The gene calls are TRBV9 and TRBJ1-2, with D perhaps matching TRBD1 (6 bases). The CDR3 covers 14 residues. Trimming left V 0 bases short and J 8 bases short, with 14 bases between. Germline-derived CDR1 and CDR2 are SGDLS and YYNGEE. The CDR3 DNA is TGTGCCAGCAGCGTAGCGCCAGGGGTTGACGGCTACACCTTC. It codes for CASSVAPGVDGYTF.

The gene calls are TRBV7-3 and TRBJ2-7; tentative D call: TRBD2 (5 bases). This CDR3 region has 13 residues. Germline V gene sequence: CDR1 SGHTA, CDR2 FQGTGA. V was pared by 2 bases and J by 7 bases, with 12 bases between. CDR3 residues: CASSLDLSGEQYF. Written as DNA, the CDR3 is TGTGCCAGCAGCTTAGACCTCTCGGGAGAGCAGTACTTC.

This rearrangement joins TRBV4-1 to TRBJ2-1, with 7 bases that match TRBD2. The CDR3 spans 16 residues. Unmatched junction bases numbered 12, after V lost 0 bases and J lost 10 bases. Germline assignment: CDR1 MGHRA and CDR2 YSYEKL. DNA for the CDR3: TGCGCCAGCAGCCAAGAGCAAGCGGGAATGGGTAGGGAGCAGTTCTTC. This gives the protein CASSQEQAGMGREQFF.

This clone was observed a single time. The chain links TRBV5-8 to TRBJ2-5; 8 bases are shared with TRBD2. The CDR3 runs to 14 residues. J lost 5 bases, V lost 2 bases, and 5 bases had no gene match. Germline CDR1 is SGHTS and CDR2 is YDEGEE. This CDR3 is CASSFGGAWETQYF. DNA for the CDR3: TGTGCCAGCAGCTTCGGGGGGGCCTGGGAGACCCAGTACTTC.

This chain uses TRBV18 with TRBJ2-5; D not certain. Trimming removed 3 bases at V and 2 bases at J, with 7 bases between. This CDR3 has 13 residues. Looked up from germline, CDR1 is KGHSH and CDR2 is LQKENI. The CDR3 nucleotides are TGTGCCAGCTCACCCCGTGGGCAAGAGACCCAGTACTTC. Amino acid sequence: CASSPRGQETQYF.

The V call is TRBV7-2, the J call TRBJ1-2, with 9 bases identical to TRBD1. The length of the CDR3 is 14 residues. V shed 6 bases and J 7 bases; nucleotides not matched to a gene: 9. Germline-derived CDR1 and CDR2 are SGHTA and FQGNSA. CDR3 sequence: CASRTGTGISGYTF. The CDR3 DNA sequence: TGTGCCAGCAGGACCGGGACAGGGATAAGTGGCTACACCTTC. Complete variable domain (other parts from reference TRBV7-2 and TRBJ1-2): GAGVSQSPSNKVTEKGKDVELRCDPISGHTALYWYRQSLGQGLEFLIYFQGNSAPDKSGLPSDRFSAERTGGSVSTLTIQRTQQEDSAVYLCASRTGTGISGYTFGSGTRLTVV.

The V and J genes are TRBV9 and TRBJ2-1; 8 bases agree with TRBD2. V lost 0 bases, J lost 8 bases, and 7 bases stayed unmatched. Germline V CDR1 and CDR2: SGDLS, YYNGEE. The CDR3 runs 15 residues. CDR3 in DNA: TGTGCCAGCAGCGTAGTTAGCGGGATTCATTATGAGCAGTTCTTC. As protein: CASSVVSGIHYEQFF. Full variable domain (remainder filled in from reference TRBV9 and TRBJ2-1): DSGVTQTPKHLITATGQRVTLRCSPRSGDLSVYWYQQSLDQGLQFLIQYYNGEERAKGNILERFSAQQFPDLHSELNLSSLELGDSALYFCASSVVSGIHYEQFFGPGTRLTVL.

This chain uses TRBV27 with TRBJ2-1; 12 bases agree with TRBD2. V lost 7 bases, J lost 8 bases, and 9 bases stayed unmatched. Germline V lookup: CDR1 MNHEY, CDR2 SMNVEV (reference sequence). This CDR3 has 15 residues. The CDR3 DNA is TGTGCCAGCAAGGAGACTAGCGGGAGAAGGGATGAGCAGTTCTTC. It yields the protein CASKETSGRRDEQFF.

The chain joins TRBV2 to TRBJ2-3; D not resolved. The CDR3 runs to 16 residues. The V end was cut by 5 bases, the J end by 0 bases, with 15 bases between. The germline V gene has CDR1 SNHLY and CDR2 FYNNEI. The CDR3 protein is CASSPGAQESTDTQYF. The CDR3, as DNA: TGTGCCAGCAGTCCTGGAGCCCAGGAGAGCACAGATACGCAGTATTTT.

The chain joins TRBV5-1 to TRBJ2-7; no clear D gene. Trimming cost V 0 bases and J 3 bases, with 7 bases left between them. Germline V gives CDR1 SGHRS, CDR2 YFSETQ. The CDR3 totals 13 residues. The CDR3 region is CASSLDPRYEQYF. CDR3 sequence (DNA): TGCGCCAGCAGCTTGGACCCCCGCTACGAGCAGTACTTC.